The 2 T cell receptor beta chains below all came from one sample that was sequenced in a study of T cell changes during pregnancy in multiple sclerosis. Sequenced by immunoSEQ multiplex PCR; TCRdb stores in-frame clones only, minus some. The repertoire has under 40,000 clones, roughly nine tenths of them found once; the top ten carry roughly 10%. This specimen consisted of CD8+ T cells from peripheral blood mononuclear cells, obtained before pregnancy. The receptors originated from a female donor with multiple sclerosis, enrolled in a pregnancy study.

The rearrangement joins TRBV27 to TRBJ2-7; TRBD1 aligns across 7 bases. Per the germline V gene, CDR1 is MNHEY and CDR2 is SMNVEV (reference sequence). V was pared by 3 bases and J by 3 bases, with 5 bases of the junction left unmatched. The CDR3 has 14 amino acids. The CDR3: CASSLGQSGYEQYF. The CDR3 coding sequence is TGTGCCAGCAGTTTGGGACAGAGCGGCTACGAGCAGTACTTC.

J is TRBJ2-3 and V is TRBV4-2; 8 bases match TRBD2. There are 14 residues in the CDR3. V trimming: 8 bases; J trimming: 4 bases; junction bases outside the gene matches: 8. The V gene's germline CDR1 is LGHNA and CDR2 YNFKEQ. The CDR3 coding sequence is TGTGCCAGCTCGGGAGGGGGGGAGGCAGATACGCAGTATTTT. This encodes CASSGGGEADTQYF.